The present T cell receptor beta chain was sequenced within a study of cytomegalovirus exposure and HLA in healthy donors. General study findings and limits: It was confirmed in vitro that a few of the CMV-associated chains were specific for CMV antigens. The authors enumerated over 150 TCR beta chains as linked to cytomegalovirus.

Per the germline V gene, CDR1 is LGHNA and CDR2 is YNFKEQ. CDR3 length: 18 residues. V shed 0 bases and J shed 0 bases, with 14 bases lying between them. The repertoire was sequenced with immunoSEQ multiplex PCR; TCRdb's copy has only in-frame clones and lacks some. This sample yields tens of thousands of clones, of which around 89% are seen a single time; around 1.8% belongs to the top ten. Turning to this clone: The antigen is undetermined.

These donors were members of the roughly 120-subject validation cohort, a group separate from the roughly 670-subject first cohort. The sequence derives from a woman between 18 and 29 years old in good health and CMV-seronegative. Sequencing was performed on PBMCs. V is TRBV4-2 and J is TRBJ2-2, with D unresolved. The CDR3 loop reads CASSQDFMQFANTGELFF. The CDR3 nucleotides are TGTGCCAGCAGCCAAGATTTTATGCAGTTCGCGAACACCGGGGAGCTGTTTTTT.